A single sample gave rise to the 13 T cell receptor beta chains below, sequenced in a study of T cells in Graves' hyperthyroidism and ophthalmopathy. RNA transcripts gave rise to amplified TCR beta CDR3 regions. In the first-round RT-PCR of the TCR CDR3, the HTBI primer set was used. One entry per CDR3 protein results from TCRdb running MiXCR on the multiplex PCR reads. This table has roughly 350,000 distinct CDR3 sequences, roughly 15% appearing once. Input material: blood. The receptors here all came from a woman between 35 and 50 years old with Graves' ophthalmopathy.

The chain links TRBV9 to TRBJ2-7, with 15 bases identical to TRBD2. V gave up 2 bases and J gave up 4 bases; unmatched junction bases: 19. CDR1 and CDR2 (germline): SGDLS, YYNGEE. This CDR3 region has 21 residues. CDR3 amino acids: CASSVSRRTSGRGLPSYEQYF. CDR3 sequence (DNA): TGTGCCAGCAGCGTTAGTCGCAGGACTAGCGGGAGGGGTCTCCCCAGTTACGAGCAGTACTTC.

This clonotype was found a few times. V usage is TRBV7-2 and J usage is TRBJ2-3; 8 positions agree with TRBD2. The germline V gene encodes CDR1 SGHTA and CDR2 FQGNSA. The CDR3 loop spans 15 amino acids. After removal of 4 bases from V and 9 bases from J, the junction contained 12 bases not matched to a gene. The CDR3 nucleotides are TGTGCCAGCAGCTCGGGGGGGGGGGGGGGAAGCACGCAGTATTTT. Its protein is CASSSGGGGGSTQYF.

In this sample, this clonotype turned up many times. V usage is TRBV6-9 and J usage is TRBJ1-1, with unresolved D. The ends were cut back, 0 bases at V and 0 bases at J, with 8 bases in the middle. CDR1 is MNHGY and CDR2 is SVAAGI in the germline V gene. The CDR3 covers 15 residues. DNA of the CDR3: TGTGCCAGCAGTTATTCGAACGCCTTGAACACTGAAGCTTTCTTT. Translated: CASSYSNALNTEAFF.

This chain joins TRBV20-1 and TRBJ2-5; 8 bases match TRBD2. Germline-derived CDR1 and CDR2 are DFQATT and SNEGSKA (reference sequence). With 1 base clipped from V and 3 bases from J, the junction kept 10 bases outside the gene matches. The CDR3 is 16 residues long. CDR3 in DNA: TGCAGTGCTAGAGGAAGGGCACTAGCGGCCGAAGAGACCCAGTACTTC. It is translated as CSARGRALAAEETQYF.

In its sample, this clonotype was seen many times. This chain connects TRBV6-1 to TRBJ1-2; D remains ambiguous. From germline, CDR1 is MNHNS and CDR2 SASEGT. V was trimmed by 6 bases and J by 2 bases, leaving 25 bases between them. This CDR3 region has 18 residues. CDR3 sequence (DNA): TGTGCCAGCAGGTTACTAGACACCCTACAGACTGCGAACTATGGCTACACCTTC. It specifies CASRLLDTLQTANYGYTF.

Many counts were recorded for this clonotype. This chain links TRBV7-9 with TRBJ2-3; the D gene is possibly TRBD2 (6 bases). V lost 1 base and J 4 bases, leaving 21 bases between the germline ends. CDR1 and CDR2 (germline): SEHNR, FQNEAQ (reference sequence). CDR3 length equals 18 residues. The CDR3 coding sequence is TGTGCCAGCAGCTTAGTTGGTTTCCTAGCGTCGACTCCAGATACGCAGTATTTT. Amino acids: CASSLVGFLASTPDTQYF.

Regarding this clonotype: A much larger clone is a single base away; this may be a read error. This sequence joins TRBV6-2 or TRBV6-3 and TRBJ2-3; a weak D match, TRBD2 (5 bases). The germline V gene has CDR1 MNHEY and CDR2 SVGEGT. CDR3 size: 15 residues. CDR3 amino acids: CAGSYTPRGSDTQYF. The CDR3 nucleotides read TGTGCCGGCAGTTACACGCCACGGGGATCAGATACGCAGTATTTT.

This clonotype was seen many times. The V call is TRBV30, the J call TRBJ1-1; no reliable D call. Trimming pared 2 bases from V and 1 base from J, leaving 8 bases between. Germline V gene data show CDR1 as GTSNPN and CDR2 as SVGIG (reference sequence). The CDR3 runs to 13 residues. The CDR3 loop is CAWSFSENTEAFF. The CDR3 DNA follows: TGTGCCTGGAGTTTCAGTGAGAACACTGAAGCTTTCTTT.

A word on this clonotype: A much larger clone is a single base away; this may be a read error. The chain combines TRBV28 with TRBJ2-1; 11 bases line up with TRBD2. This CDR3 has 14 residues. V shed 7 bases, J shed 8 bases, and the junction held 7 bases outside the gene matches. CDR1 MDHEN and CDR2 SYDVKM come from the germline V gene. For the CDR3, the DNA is TGTGCCAGCATTACTAGCGGGGGTTTGGATGAGCAGTTCTTC. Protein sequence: CASITSGGLDEQFF.

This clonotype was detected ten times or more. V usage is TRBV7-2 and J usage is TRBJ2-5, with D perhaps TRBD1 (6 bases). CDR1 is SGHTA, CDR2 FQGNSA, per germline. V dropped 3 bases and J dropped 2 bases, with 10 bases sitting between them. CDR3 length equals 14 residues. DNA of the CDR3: TGTGCCAGCAGCTTCCAGACAGGTCAAGAGACCCAGTACTTC. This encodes CASSFQTGQETQYF.

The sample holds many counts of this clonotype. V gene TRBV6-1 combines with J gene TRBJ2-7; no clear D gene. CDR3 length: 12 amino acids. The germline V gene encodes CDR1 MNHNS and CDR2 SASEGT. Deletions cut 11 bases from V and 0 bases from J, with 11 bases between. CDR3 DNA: TGTGCCTGCCAGGAAAGCTCCTACGAGCAGTACTTC. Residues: CACQESSYEQYF.

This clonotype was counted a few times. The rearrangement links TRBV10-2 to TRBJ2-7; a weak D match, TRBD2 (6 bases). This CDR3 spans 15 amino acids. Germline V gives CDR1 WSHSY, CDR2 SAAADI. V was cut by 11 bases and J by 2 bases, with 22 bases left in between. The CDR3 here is CAVINPRSGAYEQYF. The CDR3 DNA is TGCGCCGTAATAAACCCGAGATCGGGAGCCTACGAGCAGTACTTC.

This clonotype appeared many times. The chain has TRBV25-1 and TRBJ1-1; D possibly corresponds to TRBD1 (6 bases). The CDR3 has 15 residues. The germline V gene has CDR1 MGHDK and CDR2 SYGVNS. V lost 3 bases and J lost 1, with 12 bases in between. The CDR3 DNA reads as TGTGCCAGCAGTGATTGGGGGGGCCCGAACACTGAAGCTTTCTTT. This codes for CASSDWGGPNTEAFF.